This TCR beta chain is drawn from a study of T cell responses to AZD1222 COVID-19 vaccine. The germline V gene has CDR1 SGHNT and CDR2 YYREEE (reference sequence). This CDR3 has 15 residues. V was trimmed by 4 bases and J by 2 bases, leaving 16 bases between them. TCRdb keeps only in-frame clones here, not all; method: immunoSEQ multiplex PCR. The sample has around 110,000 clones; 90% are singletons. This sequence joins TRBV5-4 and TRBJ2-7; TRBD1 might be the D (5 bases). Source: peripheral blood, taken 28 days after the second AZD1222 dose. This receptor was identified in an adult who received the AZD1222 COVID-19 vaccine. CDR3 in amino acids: CASSLSQGVAYEQYF. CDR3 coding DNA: TGTGCCAGCAGCCTCAGCCAGGGCGTAGCCTACGAGCAGTACTTC.